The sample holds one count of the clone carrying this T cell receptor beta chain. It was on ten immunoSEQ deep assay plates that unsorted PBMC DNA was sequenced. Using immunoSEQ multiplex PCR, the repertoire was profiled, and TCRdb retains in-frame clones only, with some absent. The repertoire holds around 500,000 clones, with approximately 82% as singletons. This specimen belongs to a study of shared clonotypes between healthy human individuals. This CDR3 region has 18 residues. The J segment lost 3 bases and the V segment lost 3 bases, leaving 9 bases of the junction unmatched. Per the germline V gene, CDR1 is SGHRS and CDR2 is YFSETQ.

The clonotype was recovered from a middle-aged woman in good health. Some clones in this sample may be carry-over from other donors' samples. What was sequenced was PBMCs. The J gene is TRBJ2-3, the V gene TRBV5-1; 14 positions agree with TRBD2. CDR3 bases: TGCGCCAGCAGCTCCTCCGGGACTAGCGGGAGTGGGACAGATACGCAGTATTTT. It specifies CASSSSGTSGSGTDTQYF.